One sample yielded the 31 T cell receptor beta chains listed below, sequenced in a study of Graves' ophthalmopathy and Graves' hyperthyroidism. Transcripts of RNA were the source for amplifying TCR beta CDR3 regions. HTBI-primed RT-PCR formed the first round, and a multiplex PCR formed the second. Each CDR3 protein is one row after TCRdb ran MiXCR on the multiplex PCR reads. The sample contains around 400,000 distinct CDR3 sequences, around a fifth of which appear only once. Sequencing was done on a sample of peripheral blood. Receptor source: a woman aged 18-29 years with stable Graves' hyperthyroidism.

At least ten counts were recorded for this clonotype. The chain recombines TRBV12-3 or TRBV12-4 with TRBJ2-5; a possible D gene is TRBD2 (6 bases). The CDR3 spans 15 residues. Trimming left V 7 bases short and J 2 bases short, with 17 bases between. The CDR3 loop reads CASTITGDFQETQYF. CDR3 in DNA: TGTGCCAGCACTATTACTGGGGACTTTCAAGAGACCCAGTACTTC.

This clonotype was observed at least ten times. This rearrangement joins TRBV20-1 to TRBJ2-2; 11 positions agree with TRBD2. This CDR3 contains 17 residues. The trim removed 1 base at V and 0 bases at J, leaving 4 bases unmatched. Germline loops: CDR1 DFQATT, CDR2 SNEGSKA (reference sequence). CDR3 DNA sequence: TGCAGTGCTAGAGGACTAGCGGGGATCGCGAACACCGGGGAGCTGTTTTTT. It codes for CSARGLAGIANTGELFF.

In its sample, this clonotype was seen many times. The gene calls are TRBV30 and TRBJ2-7; no clear D. CDR1 GTSNPN and CDR2 SVGIG come from the germline V gene (reference sequence). The V gene lost 1 base and the J gene lost 5 bases, with 9 bases spanning the gap. The CDR3 covers 12 residues. The CDR3 loop reads CAWSGDTDEQYF. The CDR3 DNA sequence: TGTGCCTGGAGTGGAGACACGGACGAGCAGTACTTC.

This clonotype was counted ten times or more. CDR3 sequence reads: CASGLVRGRRRLAETYEQYF. In DNA, the CDR3 is TGTGCTAGTGGTTTGGTACGGGGGAGACGACGACTAGCGGAGACCTACGAGCAGTACTTC. The gene calls are TRBV12-5 and TRBJ2-7; 9 nucleotides match TRBD2. V lost 0 bases, J lost 2 bases, and 17 bases stayed unmatched. The CDR3 contains 20 residues. Germline assignment: CDR1 LGHNT and CDR2 FRNRAP.

A note on this clonotype: The germline gene is not matched at one end of the junction; a read error may be the cause. This chain uses TRBV20-1 with TRBJ2-5; TRBD1 aligns across 10 bases. The length of the CDR3 is 13 residues. Germline CDR1 and CDR2: DFQATT and SNEGSKA (reference sequence). CDR3 DNA sequence: TGCAGGTTGACAGGGGGCCGGATAGAGACCCAGGACTTC. It encodes CRLTGGRIETQDF.

V usage is TRBV2 and J usage is TRBJ1-6; weak D call: TRBD1 (5 bases). From germline, CDR1 is SNHLY and CDR2 FYNNEI. V was trimmed by 6 bases and J by 8 bases, leaving 14 bases between them. The CDR3 has 14 residues. CDR3 DNA sequence: TGTGCCAGCAGGTCCCGCGGGGGATATTCACCCCTCCACTTT. Protein product: CASRSRGGYSPLHF.

This clonotype was counted between two and nine times. The chain joins TRBV6-5 to TRBJ1-5; D gene uncertain. Germline V gene data show CDR1 as MNHEY and CDR2 as SVGAGI. The CDR3 has 14 residues. With 5 bases removed from V and 7 bases from J, the gap between germline ends came to 15 bases. The CDR3 region is CASSHRSTGQPQHF. CDR3 DNA: TGTGCCAGCAGTCACCGTTCCACGGGGCAGCCCCAGCATTTT.

V gene TRBV19 combines with J gene TRBJ2-5; TRBD1 matches 9 bases. With V trimmed by 9 bases and J by 5 bases, 16 bases remained unmatched. Germline CDR1 LNHDA, CDR2 SQIVND (reference sequence). This CDR3 is 16 amino acids long. CDR3 sequence (DNA): TGTGCCAGCAATTTGGGGTCCACAGGGGGCGATGAGACCCAGTACTTC. This translates into CASNLGSTGGDETQYF.

In the case of this clonotype: A much larger clone differs from this one at a single base, so this may be a read error. The chain couples TRBV7-3 to TRBJ1-3, with D tentatively TRBD1 (5 bases). This CDR3 contains 14 residues. CDR1 SGHTA and CDR2 FQGTGA come from the germline V gene. The CDR3 DNA is TGTGCCAGCAGCCCCGGGACCTCTGGAATCACCATATATTTT. Its protein is CASSPGTSGITIYF. Drawing the rest from reference TRBV7-3 and TRBJ1-3, the complete variable domain is GAGVSQTPSNKVTEKGKYVELRCDPISGHTALYWYRQSLGQGPEFLIYFQGTGAADDSGLPNDRFFAVRPEGSVSTLKIQRTERGDSAVYLCASSPGTSGITIYFGEGSWLTVV.

This clonotype was recorded many times. This chain connects TRBV7-2 to TRBJ1-1; D not resolved. V was cut by 2 bases and J by 5 bases, with 9 bases left in between. The CDR3 covers 13 residues. The germline CDR1 and CDR2 sequences are SGHTA and FQGNSA. The CDR3 DNA reads TGTGCCAGCAGCTTACTTTGGAGGACTGAAGCTTTCTTT. This sequence encodes CASSLLWRTEAFF.

The rearrangement links TRBV30 to TRBJ2-5, with D possibly being TRBD1 (5 bases). The germline gives CDR1 GTSNPN, CDR2 SVGIG (reference sequence). V lost 0 bases and J 0 bases, leaving 14 bases between the germline ends. The CDR3 is made up of 16 amino acids. As DNA, the CDR3 is TGTGCCTGGAGTGTACAAGGGGCCCTTAACCAAGAGACCCAGTACTTC. Amino acids: CAWSVQGALNQETQYF.

The rearrangement links TRBV7-9 to TRBJ2-7; D possibly corresponds to TRBD2 (5 bases). Trimming removed 1 base at V and 2 bases at J, with 12 bases between. The CDR3 totals 15 residues. The V gene's germline CDR1 is SEHNR and CDR2 FQNEAQ (reference sequence). CDR3 sequence (DNA): TGTGCCAGCAGCTTAGGGGGAGTAGGTGCCTACGAGCAGTACTTC. Amino acid sequence: CASSLGGVGAYEQYF. The full variable domain, its missing parts supplied by reference TRBV7-9 and TRBJ2-7, is DTGVSQNPRHKITKRGQNVTFRCDPISEHNRLYWYRQTLGQGPEFLTYFQNEAQLEKSRLLSDRFSAERPKGSFSTLEIQRTEQGDSAMYLCASSLGGVGAYEQYFGPGTRLTVT.

In its sample, this clonotype was seen many times. This chain uses TRBV7-6 with TRBJ1-5; 8 bases agree with TRBD1. CDR3 length: 15 residues. Trimming removed 6 bases from V and 2 bases from J; junction bases left unmatched: 6. CDR1 and CDR2 (germline): SGHVS, FNYEAQ. The CDR3 nucleotides are TGTGCCAGCAGGTCTACAGGGGGTTGCAATCAGCCCCAGCATTTT. This encodes CASRSTGGCNQPQHF.

V gene TRBV11-1 combines with J gene TRBJ2-5, with TRBD1 as a possible D gene (7 bases). There are 18 residues in the CDR3. CDR1 and CDR2 from the germline V gene are SGHAT and FQDESV (reference sequence). Trimming left V 7 bases short and J 6 bases short, with 30 bases between. The CDR3 sequence is CASTSKAPAGGLGQTQYF. The CDR3 nucleotides are TGTGCCAGCACCTCCAAGGCCCCCGCAGGGGGGCTGGGACAGACCCAGTACTTC.

This clonotype was seen ten or more times. The rearrangement links TRBV6-5 to TRBJ2-7, with TRBD2 matching 8 bases. Germline CDR1 and CDR2: MNHEY and SVGAGI. The CDR3 runs 14 residues. Trimming took 2 bases from V and 2 from J; bases not matched to a gene: 2. CDR3 residues: CASSYMTSAYEQYF. As DNA, the CDR3 is TGTGCCAGCAGTTACATGACTAGCGCCTACGAGCAGTACTTC.

This clonotype occurred many times. This chain connects TRBV29-1 to TRBJ1-1, with D uncertain. Germline lookup yields CDR1 SQVTM and CDR2 ANQGSEA. There are 14 residues in the CDR3. V was clipped by 1 base and J by 6 bases, with 15 bases between them. The CDR3 bases are TGCAGCGTTGAAGTAGGATGGGAAAGGGCTGAAGCTTTCTTT. It encodes CSVEVGWERAEAFF.

This clonotype came up many times. This chain links TRBV29-1 with TRBJ2-7, with 7 nucleotides matching TRBD1. The CDR3 runs to 13 residues. Germline assignment: CDR1 SQVTM and CDR2 ANQGSEA. After removal of 1 base from V and 3 bases from J, the junction contained 3 bases not matched to a gene. For the CDR3, the DNA is TGCAGCGTTGAAGCAAGACAGGGCTACGAGCAGTACTTC. This gives the protein CSVEARQGYEQYF.

This clonotype was seen repeatedly, ten times or more. The chain has TRBV29-1 and TRBJ2-5; D gene ambiguous. Germline V gives CDR1 SQVTM, CDR2 ANQGSEA. The CDR3 spans 11 residues. The V gene lost 7 bases and the J gene lost 4 bases, with 10 bases spanning the gap. The CDR3 is CSAHSSETQYF. CDR3 in DNA: TGCAGCGCCCATTCGTCAGAGACCCAGTACTTC.

This clonotype was seen more than once but under ten times. The V call is TRBV29-1, the J call TRBJ1-2, with 11 bases that match TRBD1. Germline-derived CDR1 and CDR2 are SQVTM and ANQGSEA. V lost 6 bases, J lost 3 bases, and 12 bases stayed unmatched. This CDR3 has 16 amino acids. CDR3 nucleotides: TGCAGCGTCAAAACGCCGGGGACAGGGGGGTACTATGGCTACACCTTC. Encoded protein: CSVKTPGTGGYYGYTF.

This clonotype occurred many times. This chain joins TRBV27 and TRBJ1-2, with D possibly TRBD1 on 6 matching bases. CDR3 size: 14 residues. The germline V and J ends were trimmed by 3 bases and 4 bases, with 12 bases remaining between them. Germline V gene data show CDR1 as MNHEY and CDR2 as SMNVEV (reference sequence). The chain's CDR3 is CASSFGTGSYGYTF. The CDR3 DNA is TGTGCCAGCAGTTTCGGTACAGGGAGCTATGGCTACACCTTC.

This clonotype was recorded many times. This chain links TRBV24-1 with TRBJ1-2, with 8 bases that match TRBD1. Germline values: CDR1 KGHDR, CDR2 SFDVKD. The CDR3 runs 15 residues. J gave up 4 bases and V 9 bases, and 12 bases lay outside the gene matches. The CDR3 sequence is CATQGSGQEVYGYTF. CDR3 sequence (DNA): TGTGCCACCCAGGGCTCGGGACAGGAGGTCTATGGCTACACCTTC.

This clonotype was detected once. This chain joins TRBV6-1 and TRBJ1-1, with 8 bases fitting TRBD1. Unmatched junction bases numbered 7, after V lost 6 bases and J lost 1 base. This CDR3 spans 15 amino acids. Germline assignment: CDR1 MNHNS and CDR2 SASEGT. The CDR3 protein is CASSRPGTGNTEAFF. DNA of the CDR3: TGTGCCAGCAGCAGGCCCGGGACAGGGAACACTGAAGCTTTCTTT.

This clonotype has at least ten counts. The chain couples TRBV20-1 to TRBJ2-2, with TRBD2 matching 7 bases. Per the germline V gene, CDR1 is DFQATT and CDR2 is SNEGSKA (reference sequence). This CDR3 comprises 15 residues. V gave up 5 bases and J gave up 3 bases; unmatched junction bases: 9. DNA for the CDR3: TGCAGTGCTGGTTGGGGAGGGCCTTACACCGGGGAGCTGTTTTTT. It encodes CSAGWGGPYTGELFF.

The rearrangement joins TRBV7-9 to TRBJ2-5; D uncertain. The V end lost 1 base, the J end lost 7 bases, and 7 bases lay between the germline ends. This CDR3 comprises 12 residues. Per the germline V gene, CDR1 is SEHNR and CDR2 is FQNEAQ (reference sequence). The CDR3 sequence is CASSLGSVTQYF. The CDR3 region has the DNA TGTGCCAGCAGCTTAGGGTCGGTGACCCAGTACTTC.

This CDR3 is CASSYYQTYEQYF. The DNA for the CDR3 is TGTGCCAGCAGTTACTACCAAACCTACGAGCAGTACTTC. The chain combines TRBV6-2 or TRBV6-3 with TRBJ2-7; D ambiguous. CDR1 is MNHEY and CDR2 is SVGEGT in the germline V gene. Trimming left V 1 base short and J 2 bases short, with 6 bases between. CDR3 size: 13 residues.

In this sample, this clonotype turned up a few times. The chain links TRBV6-5 to TRBJ2-3, with D unresolved. Germline assignment: CDR1 MNHEY and CDR2 SVGAGI. V was shortened by 5 bases and J by 6 bases, with 9 bases between the two germline ends. The CDR3 is 12 residues long. The CDR3 DNA reads TGTGCCAGCAGTAACTTTCTGGATACGCAGTATTTT. As protein: CASSNFLDTQYF.

The gene calls are TRBV20-1 and TRBJ1-5; D remains unclear. Looked up from germline, CDR1 is DFQATT and CDR2 is SNEGSKA (reference sequence). CDR3 length: 11 amino acids. V shed 6 bases and J shed 4 bases, with 7 bases lying between them. In nucleotides, the CDR3 is TGCAGTGCAGTTTTTAATCAGCCCCAGCATTTT. As protein: CSAVFNQPQHF.

This clonotype appeared many times. The V call is TRBV3-1, the J call TRBJ1-1, with D unclear. This CDR3 spans 14 amino acids. The germline gives CDR1 LGHDT, CDR2 YNNKEL (reference sequence). Trimming left V 3 bases short and J 1 base short, with 9 bases between. The CDR3 spells CASSHKGENTEAFF. The DNA for the CDR3 is TGTGCCAGCAGCCATAAGGGAGAGAACACTGAAGCTTTCTTT.

There are many counts of this clonotype. This sequence joins TRBV28 and TRBJ1-2; TRBD1 matches 7 bases. CDR1 MDHEN and CDR2 SYDVKM come from the germline V gene. The CDR3 has 13 residues. Unmatched junction bases numbered 4, after V lost 5 bases and J lost 4 bases. The CDR3 DNA reads as TGTGCCAGCAGTCCTACAGGGGTCTATGGCTACACCTTC. As protein: CASSPTGVYGYTF.

In its sample, this clonotype was seen many times. The chain carries TRBV20-1 and TRBJ2-7, with 10 positions matching TRBD1. With 5 bases clipped from V and 2 bases from J, the junction kept 9 bases outside the gene matches. There are 15 residues in the CDR3. In germline, CDR1 is DFQATT, CDR2 SNEGSKA (reference sequence). The CDR3: CSAPPVGQGTYEQYF. DNA of the CDR3: TGCAGTGCTCCCCCCGTGGGACAGGGGACCTACGAGCAGTACTTC.

The V call is TRBV6-5, the J call TRBJ2-5, with 7 bases identical to TRBD1. This CDR3 has 15 residues. With 4 bases clipped from V and 3 bases from J, the junction kept 8 bases outside the gene matches. CDR1 and CDR2 from the germline V gene are MNHEY and SVGAGI. The CDR3 sequence: CASSSPGTAKETQYF. The CDR3 DNA reads as TGTGCCAGCAGTTCCCCTGGGACAGCCAAAGAGACCCAGTACTTC.